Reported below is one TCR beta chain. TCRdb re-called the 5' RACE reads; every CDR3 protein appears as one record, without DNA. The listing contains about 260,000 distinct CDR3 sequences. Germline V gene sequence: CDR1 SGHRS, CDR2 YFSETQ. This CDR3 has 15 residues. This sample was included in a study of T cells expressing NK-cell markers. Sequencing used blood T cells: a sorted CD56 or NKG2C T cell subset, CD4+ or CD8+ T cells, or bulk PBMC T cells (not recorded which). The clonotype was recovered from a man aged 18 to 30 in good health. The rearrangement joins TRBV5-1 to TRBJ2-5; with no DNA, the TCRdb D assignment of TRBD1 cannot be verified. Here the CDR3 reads CASSTQDGYQETQYF.